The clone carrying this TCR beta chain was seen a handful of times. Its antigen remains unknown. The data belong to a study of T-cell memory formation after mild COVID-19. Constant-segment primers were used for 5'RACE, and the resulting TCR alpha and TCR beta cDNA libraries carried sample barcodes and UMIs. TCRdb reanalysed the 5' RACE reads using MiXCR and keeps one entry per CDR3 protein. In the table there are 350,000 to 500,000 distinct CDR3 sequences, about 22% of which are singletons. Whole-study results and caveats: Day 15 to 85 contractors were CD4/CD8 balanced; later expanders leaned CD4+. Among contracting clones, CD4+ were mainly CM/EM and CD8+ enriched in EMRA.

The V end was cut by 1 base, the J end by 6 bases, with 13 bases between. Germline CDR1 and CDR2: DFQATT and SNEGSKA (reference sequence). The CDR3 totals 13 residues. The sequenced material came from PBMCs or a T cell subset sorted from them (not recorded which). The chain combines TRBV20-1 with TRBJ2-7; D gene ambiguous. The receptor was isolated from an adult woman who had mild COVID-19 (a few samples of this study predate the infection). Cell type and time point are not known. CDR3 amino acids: CSARARRQVEQYF. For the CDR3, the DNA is TGCAGTGCTAGAGCTAGACGACAAGTCGAGCAGTACTTC.